This T cell receptor (beta chain) was sequenced in a study of radiotherapy plus CTLA-4 blockade in lung cancer. Study overall: For less than 20% of patients, objective responses occurred, and just over 30% had disease control.

Focal radiation and CTLA-4 blockade (ipilimumab) were tested in chemo-refractory metastatic non-small-cell lung cancer patients. The length of the CDR3 is 14 residues. Unmatched junction bases numbered 2, after V lost 3 bases and J lost 1 base. In germline, CDR1 is KGHSH, CDR2 LQKENI. TCRdb keeps only in-frame clones here, not all; method: immunoSEQ multiplex PCR. The sample holds around 56,000 clones; roughly 80% are singletons and the top ten take 16%. This TCR was sampled from a human donor with non-small cell lung cancer who had a complete response to radiotherapy plus ipilimumab. Sequenced here: peripheral blood, sampled from a patient treated with radiotherapy plus ipilimumab. The rearrangement joins TRBV18 to TRBJ2-5, with 7 nucleotides matching TRBD1. Here the CDR3 DNA reads TGTGCCAGCTCACCGACAGGGACCCAAGAGACCCAGTACTTC. Protein: CASSPTGTQETQYF. Together with reference TRBV18 and TRBJ2-5, the CDR3 gives the full variable domain: NAGVMQNPRHLVRRRGQEARLRCSPMKGHSHVYWYRQLPEEGLKFMVYLQKENIIDESGMPKERFSAEFPKEGPSILRIQQVVRGDSAAYFCASSPTGTQETQYFGPGTRLLVL.